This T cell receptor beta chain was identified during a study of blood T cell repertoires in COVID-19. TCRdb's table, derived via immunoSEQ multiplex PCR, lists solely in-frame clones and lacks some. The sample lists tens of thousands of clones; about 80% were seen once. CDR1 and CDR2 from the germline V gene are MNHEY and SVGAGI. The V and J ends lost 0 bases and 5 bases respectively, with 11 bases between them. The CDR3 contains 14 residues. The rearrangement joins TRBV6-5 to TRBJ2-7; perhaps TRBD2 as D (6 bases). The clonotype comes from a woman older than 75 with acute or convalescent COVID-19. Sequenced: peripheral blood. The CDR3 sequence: CASSYSGLLDEQYF. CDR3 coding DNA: TGTGCCAGCAGTTACTCAGGACTACTGGACGAGCAGTACTTC.